This T cell receptor beta chain was identified during a study of T cell changes during pregnancy in multiple sclerosis. V dropped 4 bases and J dropped 1 base, with 14 bases sitting between them. The germline V gene has CDR1 MNHEY and CDR2 SVGAGI. The CDR3 contains 15 residues. TCRdb's copy holds only in-frame clones and misses some; the assay was immunoSEQ multiplex PCR. The profile shows about 81,000 clones, 94% of them singletons. The chain couples TRBV6-5 to TRBJ2-7; the D gene is possibly TRBD1 (5 bases). This material consisted of peripheral blood, taken in the third trimester of pregnancy. The sequence came from a female donor with multiple sclerosis, enrolled in a pregnancy study. This CDR3 is CASSSPWGGSYEQYF. For the CDR3, the DNA is TGTGCCAGCAGTTCTCCTTGGGGCGGATCCTACGAGCAGTACTTC.